This T cell receptor (beta chain) came from a study of regulatory T cells in long-lasting Graves disease. Overall study findings and caveats: Fewer public clonotypes were shared by new patients (approximately 1,000) than by persistent patients (about 2,800).

There are many counts of this clonotype. Its antigen remains unknown. Time point here: persistent/refractory GD, antithyroid drugs over 5 years with positive TRAb. Extracted RNA from PBMCs served as the source of the TCR library. Germline CDR1 reads SNHLY; CDR2 reads FYNNEI. With 2 bases clipped from V and 7 bases from J, the junction kept 8 bases outside the gene matches. The CDR3 is 15 amino acids. The authors built TCR beta libraries using iRepertoire HTBI primers and Arm-PCR of CDR3 regions. TCRdb recomputed calls from the multiplex PCR reads with MiXCR, one row per CDR3 protein. This sample has fewer than 450,000 distinct CDR3 sequences, with about 25% found just once.

The chain recombines TRBV2 with TRBJ2-1; TRBD2 aligns across 7 bases. The input for sequencing was peripheral blood mononuclear cells (PBMCs), taken when the disease was refractory, from a patient treated with antithyroid drugs. The receptor comes from a female donor with Graves disease. In nucleotides, the CDR3 is TGTGCCAGCAGTGAAAGCGGGAACCCATTGAATGAGCAGTTCTTC. Its translation is CASSESGNPLNEQFF.